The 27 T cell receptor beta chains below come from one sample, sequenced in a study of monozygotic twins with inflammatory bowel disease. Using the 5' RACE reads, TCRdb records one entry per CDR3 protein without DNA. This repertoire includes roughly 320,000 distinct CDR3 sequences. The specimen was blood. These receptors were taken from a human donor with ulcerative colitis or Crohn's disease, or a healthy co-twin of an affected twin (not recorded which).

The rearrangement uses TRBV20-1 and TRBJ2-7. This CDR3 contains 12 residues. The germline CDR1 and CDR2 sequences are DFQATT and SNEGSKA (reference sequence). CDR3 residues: CSARDGPTTQYF.

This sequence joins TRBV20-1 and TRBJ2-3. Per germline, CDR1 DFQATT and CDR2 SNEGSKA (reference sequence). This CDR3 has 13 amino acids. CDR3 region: CSARVTYTDTQYF.

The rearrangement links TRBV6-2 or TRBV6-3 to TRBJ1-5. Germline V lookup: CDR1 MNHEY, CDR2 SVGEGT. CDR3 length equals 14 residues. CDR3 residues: CASQDAGNWQPQHF.

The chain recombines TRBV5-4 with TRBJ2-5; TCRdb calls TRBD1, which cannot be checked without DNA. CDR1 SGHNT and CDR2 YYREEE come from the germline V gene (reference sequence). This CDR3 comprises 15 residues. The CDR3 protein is CASSLGGVGVETQYF. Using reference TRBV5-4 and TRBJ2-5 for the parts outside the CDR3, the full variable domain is ETGVTQSPTHLIKTRGQQVTLRCSSQSGHNTVSWYQQALGQGPQFIFQYYREEENGRGNFPPRFSGLQFPNYSSELNVNALELDDSALYLCASSLGGVGVETQYFGPGTRLLVL.

CDR3 protein: CASSSPGQGAYEQYF. The chain combines TRBV7-9 with TRBJ2-7; the TCRdb call, TRBD1, lacks DNA for checking. In germline, CDR1 is SEHNR, CDR2 FQNEAQ (reference sequence). The CDR3 sequence is 15 residues long.

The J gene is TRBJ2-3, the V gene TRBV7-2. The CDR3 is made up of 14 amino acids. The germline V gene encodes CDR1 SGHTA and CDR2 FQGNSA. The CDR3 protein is CASSSESRRDTQYF.

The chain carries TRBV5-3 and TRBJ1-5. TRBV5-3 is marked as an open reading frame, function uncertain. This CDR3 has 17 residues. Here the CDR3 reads CARSWPRLDREGQPQHF.

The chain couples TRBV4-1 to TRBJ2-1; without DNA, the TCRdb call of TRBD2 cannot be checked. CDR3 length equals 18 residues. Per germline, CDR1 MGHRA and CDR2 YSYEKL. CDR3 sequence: CASSQVFIRRDRFGEQFF.

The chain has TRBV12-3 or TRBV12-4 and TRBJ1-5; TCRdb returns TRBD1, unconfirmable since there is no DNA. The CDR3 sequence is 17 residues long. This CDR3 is CASKRGQIRDSNQPQHF.

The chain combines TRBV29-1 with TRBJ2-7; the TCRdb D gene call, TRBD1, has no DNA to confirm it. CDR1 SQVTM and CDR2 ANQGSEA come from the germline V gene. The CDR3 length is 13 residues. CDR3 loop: CSVAGGTTYEQYF.

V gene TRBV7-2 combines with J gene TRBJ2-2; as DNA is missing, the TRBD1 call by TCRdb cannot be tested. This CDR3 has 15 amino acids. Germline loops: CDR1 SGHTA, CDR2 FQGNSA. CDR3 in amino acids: CASSLVRGRNGELFF.

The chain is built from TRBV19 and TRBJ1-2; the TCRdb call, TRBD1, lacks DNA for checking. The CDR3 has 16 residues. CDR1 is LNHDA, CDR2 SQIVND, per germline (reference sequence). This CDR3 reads CASTRTGTGANYGYTF.

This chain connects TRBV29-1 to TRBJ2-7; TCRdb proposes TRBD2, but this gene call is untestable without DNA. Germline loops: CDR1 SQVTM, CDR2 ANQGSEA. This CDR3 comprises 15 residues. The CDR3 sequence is CSVEGREGKEYEQYF.

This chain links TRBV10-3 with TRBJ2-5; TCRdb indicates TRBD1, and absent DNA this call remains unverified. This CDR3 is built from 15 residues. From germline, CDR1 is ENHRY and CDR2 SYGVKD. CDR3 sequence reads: CAISESGSLGETQYF.

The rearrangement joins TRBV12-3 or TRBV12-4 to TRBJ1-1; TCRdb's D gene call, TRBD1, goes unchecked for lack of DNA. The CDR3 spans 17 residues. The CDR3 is CASSLRQGAVMNTEAFF.

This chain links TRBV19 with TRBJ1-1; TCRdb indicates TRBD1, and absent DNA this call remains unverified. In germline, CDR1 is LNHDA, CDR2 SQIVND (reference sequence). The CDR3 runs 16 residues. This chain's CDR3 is CASSSFHRAMNTEAFF.

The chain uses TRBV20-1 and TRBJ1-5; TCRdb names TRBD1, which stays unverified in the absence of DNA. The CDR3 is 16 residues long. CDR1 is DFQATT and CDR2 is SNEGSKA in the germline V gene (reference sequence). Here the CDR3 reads CSARLITGGGNQPQHF.

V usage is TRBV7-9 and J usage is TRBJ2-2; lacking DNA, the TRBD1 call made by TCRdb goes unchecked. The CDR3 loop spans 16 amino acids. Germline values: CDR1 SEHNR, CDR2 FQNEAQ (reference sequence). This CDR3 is CASNRAAPRGTGELFF.

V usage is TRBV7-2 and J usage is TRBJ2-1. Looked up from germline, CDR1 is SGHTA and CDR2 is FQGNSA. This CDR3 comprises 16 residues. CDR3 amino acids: CASQGPSASSYNEQFF.

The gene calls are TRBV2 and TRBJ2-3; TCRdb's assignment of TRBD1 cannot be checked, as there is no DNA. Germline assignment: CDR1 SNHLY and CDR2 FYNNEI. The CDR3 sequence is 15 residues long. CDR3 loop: CASSGQGASTDTQYF.

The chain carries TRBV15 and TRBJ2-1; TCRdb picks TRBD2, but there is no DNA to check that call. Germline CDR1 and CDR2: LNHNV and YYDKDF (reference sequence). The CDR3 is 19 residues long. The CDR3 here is CATSRDGPGLAGGRNEQFF.

CDR3 loop: CASSLASGRSSYEQYF. The chain joins TRBV5-1 to TRBJ2-7. CDR1 and CDR2 (germline): SGHRS, YFSETQ. This CDR3 contains 16 residues. The variable domain in full, completed from reference TRBV5-1 and TRBJ2-7, reads KAGVTQTPRYLIKTRGQQVTLSCSPISGHRSVSWYQQTPGQGLQFLFEYFSETQRNKGNFPGRFSGRQFSNSRSEMNVSTLELGDSALYLCASSLASGRSSYEQYFGPGTRLTVT.

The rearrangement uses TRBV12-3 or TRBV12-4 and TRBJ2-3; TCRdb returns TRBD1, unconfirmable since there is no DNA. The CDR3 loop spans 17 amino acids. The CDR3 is CASSLSSGRGPTDTQYF.

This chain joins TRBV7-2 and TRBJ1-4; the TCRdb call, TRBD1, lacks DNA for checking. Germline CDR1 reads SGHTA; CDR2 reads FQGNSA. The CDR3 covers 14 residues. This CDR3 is CASSPNGIREKLFF.

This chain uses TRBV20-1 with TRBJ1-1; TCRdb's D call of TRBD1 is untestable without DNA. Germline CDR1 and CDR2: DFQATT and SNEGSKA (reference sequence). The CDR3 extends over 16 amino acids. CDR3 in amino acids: CSAREPGKRLNTEAFF.

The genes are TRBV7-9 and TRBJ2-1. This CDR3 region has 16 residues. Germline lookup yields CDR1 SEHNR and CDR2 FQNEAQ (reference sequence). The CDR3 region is CASSLVTSGLGDEQFF.

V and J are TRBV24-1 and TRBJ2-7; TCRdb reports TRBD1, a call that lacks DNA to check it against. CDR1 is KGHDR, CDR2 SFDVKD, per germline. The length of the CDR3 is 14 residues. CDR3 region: CATSDTGRAYEQYF.